The T cell receptor beta chain described here comes from a study of PD-1 blockade in mismatch repair-deficient tumors. Study at large: Patients had over ten mismatch repair-deficient cancer types and were previously treated and progressing.

TCRs were sequenced from a few patients responding to pembrolizumab. Trimming removed 6 bases from V and 3 bases from J; junction bases left unmatched: 4. In germline, CDR1 is MNHEY, CDR2 SVGAGI. The CDR3 extends over 15 amino acids. Assay used: immunoSEQ multiplex PCR; TCRdb lists only in-frame clones, some missing. The sample includes some 49,000 clones, 77% of them seen just once. This sequence was found in an adult with mismatch repair-deficient cancer. The rearrangement joins TRBV6-5 to TRBJ2-3; 12 bases match TRBD2. Here the sequenced sample was PBMCs, taken before pembrolizumab treatment. CDR3 bases: TGTGCCAGCAGCCTAGCGGGAGGGCCGACAGATACGCAGTATTTT. Its protein product is CASSLAGGPTDTQYF.